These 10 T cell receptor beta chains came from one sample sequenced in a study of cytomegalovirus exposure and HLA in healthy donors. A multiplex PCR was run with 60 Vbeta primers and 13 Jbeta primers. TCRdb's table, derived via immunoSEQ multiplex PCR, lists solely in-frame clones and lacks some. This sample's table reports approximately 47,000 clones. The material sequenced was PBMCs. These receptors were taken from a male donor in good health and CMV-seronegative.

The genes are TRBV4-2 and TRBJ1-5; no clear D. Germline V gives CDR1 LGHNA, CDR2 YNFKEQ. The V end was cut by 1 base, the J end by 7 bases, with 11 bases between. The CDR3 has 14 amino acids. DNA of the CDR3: TGTGCCAGCAGCCAAGTAGACACAGTACAGCCCCAGCATTTT. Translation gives CASSQVDTVQPQHF.

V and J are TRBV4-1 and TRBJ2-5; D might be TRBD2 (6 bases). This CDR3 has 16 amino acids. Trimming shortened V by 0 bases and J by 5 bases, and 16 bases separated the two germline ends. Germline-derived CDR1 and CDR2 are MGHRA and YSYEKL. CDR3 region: CASSQEVVGGTETQYF. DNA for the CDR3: TGCGCCAGCAGCCAAGAGGTGGTTGGCGGGACGGAGACCCAGTACTTC.

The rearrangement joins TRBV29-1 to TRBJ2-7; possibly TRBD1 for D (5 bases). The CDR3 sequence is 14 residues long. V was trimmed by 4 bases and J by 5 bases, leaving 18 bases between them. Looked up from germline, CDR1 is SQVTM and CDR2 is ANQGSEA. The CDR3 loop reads CSVAGTRDLNEQYF. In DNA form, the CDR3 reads TGCAGCGTTGCTGGAACCAGGGATCTGAACGAGCAGTACTTC.

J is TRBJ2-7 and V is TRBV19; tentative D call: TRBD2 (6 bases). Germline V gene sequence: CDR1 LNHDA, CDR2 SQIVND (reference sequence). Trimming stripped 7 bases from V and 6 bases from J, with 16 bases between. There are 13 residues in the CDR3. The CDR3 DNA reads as TGTGCCAGTACGGGACTGTGGGCCGGCGAGCAGTACTTC. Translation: CASTGLWAGEQYF.

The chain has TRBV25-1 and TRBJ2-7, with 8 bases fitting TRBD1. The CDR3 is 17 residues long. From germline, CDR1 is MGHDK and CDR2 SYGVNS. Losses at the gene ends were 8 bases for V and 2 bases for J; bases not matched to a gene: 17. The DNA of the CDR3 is TGTGCCAGCGAGGACAGGGAAAATCCCTGGGTCCCCTACGAGCAGTACTTC. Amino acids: CASEDRENPWVPYEQYF.

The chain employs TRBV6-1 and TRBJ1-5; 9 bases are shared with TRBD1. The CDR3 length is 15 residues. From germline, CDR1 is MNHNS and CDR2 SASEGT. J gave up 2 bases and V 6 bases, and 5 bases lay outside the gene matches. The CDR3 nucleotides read TGTGCCAGCAGGGACAGGGGTGTGGGCAATCAGCCCCAGCATTTT. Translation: CASRDRGVGNQPQHF.

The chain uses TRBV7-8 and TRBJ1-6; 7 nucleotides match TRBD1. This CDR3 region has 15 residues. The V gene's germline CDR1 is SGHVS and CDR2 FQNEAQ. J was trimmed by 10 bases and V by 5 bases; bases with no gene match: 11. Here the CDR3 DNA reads TGTGCCAGCAGCCGACTGACAGGGAACGGGTCACCCCTCCACTTT. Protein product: CASSRLTGNGSPLHF.

DNA of the CDR3: TGTGCCAGCAGTCGGGGAGGGGATAATGAAAAACTGTTTTTT. Protein: CASSRGGDNEKLFF. The rearrangement uses TRBV28 and TRBJ1-4; the D gene is possibly TRBD1 (5 bases). V dropped 5 bases and J dropped 4 bases, with 11 bases sitting between them. CDR1 and CDR2 (germline): MDHEN, SYDVKM. The CDR3 covers 14 residues. The full variable domain, its missing parts supplied by reference TRBV28 and TRBJ1-4, is DVKVTQSSRYLVKRTGEKVFLECVQDMDHENMFWYRQDPGLGLRLIYFSYDVKMKEKGDIPEGYSVSREKKERFSLILESASTNQTSMYLCASSRGGDNEKLFFGSGTQLSVL.

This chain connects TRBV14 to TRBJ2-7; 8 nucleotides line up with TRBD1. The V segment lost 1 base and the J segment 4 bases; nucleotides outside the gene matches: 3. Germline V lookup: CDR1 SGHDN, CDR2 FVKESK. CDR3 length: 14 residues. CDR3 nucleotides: TGTGCCAGCAGCCAAGGGACAGGGCTTTACGAGCAGTACTTC. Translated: CASSQGTGLYEQYF.

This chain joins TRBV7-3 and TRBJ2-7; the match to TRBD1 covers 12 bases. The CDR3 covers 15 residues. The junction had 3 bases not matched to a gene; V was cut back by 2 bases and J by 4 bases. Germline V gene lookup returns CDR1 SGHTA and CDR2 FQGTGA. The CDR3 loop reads CASSLGDRGLYEQYF. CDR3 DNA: TGTGCCAGCAGCTTAGGGGACAGGGGGCTTTACGAGCAGTACTTC.